This T cell receptor beta chain was found in a study of shared clonotypes between healthy human individuals (dated by TCRdb to 2020 to 2022). Turning to the overall study: The cohort included three men and a couple of women between 18 and 49 years of age. For each donor, CD4 naive and CD4 memory were each given three plates, CD8 naive was given two plates, and CD8 memory was given one plate. Blood TCR repertoires of roughly five healthy adults were deeply sequenced to estimate repertoire size and the extent of clonotype sharing between individuals. Libraries were prepared and TCR repertoires were sequenced by different laboratories using diverse techniques, in order to increase sequencing depth and limit assay-specific biases. Each donor's leukapheresis produced roughly between roughly 0.85 and 10 billion PBMCs.

CD8 naive samples were obtained by positive selection for CCR7 among CD45RO-negative cells, yielding a CD45RA+CCR7+ population from which TemRA cells were excluded. Donors were healthy HIV-negative adults with no recently reported acute infections or vaccinations. Every donor was a Caucasian adult living in Nashville, Tennessee, USA. Blood was obtained by leukapheresis, after which PBMCs were separated by Ficoll-Histopaque density gradient centrifugation and cryopreserved in liquid nitrogen vapor phase. Purity and quantity of every magnetically sorted T cell population were checked by analytical flow cytometry. Each sorted fraction had its genomic DNA isolated and then quantified by UV absorbance on a Nanodrop 2000c. Concerning this clone itself: Which antigen it targets is not known. No clone much larger than this one lies a single base away; base qualities are absent.

Using the deep immunoSEQ assay, multiplex PCR amplified TCR CDR3 regions from genomic DNA. Genomic DNA extracted from each cell subset was distributed evenly over all wells of several immunoSEQ 96-well plates, and each plate served as one replicate. For sorted subsets, each replicate PCR was loaded with roughly 0.2 ug genomic DNA, equivalent to about 33,000 T cell genomes. Purified libraries were measured with a Qubit 3.0 fluorometer, size-checked on a Bioanalyzer 2100, and measured again with the KAPA Library Quantification kit. Every immunoSEQ 96-well plate was sequenced on a separate single-read 150-cycle Illumina NextSeq 550 flow cell. On the authors' methods: Because only junctional sequences without quality scores were contained in the immunoSEQ output, filtering matching that applied to full-length reads could not be performed. Sequences were annotated with PyIR, a Python wrapper for IgBLAST v1.9, and V/J genes and CDR3 were assigned using IMGT germline references. Reads with weak V/J assignments (E-value above 1e-6), missing CDR3, stop codons, out-of-frame junctions, or ambiguous translated residues were removed. A V3J clonotype was defined by an identical inferred V gene, J gene, and CDR3 amino acid sequence. The percentage overlap between two repertoires was calculated by dividing the number of shared unique clonotypes by the size of the smaller repertoire. Repertoire richness was assessed with RTK rarefaction, the Chao1 estimator, and Recon v2.1 estimates of unobserved clonotypes. OLGA was used to compute generation probabilities for all TCRbeta clonotypes that the gDNA method yielded from four donors. TCRdb re-hosts the immuneACCESS table, in-frame sequences only. Its copies lack some clones; in the studies checked, an unresolved V gene accounts for under half of them, and the cause for the rest is not known. The V and J calls and clone size are taken from that table; D and trimming were inferred from the DNA. The sample includes roughly 2.1 million clones, with approximately 94% observed a single time. The top ten hold over 1.5% of the sample.

Broader findings and caveats from the paper: Rarefaction of sorted-subset datasets indicated incomplete sequencing despite the large sequencing depth. Estimated clonotype richness was generally larger for naive than for memory subsets. Because the study included a small number of donors, the genetic and exposure-history diversity represented was limited. Compared with non-shared clonotypes, the clonotypes found in all four sorted-subset donors had higher generation probabilities. Sharing across a few donors was observed for about 5% of naive CD4, over 3% of naive CD8, roughly 2.3% of memory CD4, and around 0.4% of memory CD8 clonotypes. Based on pairwise subsampling, the degree of clonotype sharing among donors was expected to be affected by sequencing depth. Sampling was limited to blood, and TCR repertoires in tissue likely differ from TCR repertoires in blood.

Trimming accounts for 5 bases at V and 2 bases at J, while the number of junction bases matched to no gene is 7. The CDR1 and CDR2 encoded by the germline V gene (reference sequence) are GTSNPN and SVGIG. The CDR3, from cysteine to phenylalanine, totals 14 residues. This entry keeps only the CDR3 DNA: 42 bases, framed from base 1. The sequencing sample was made of naive CD8+ T cells from PBMCs. The sample's cell subset or site label, in plain terms: CD45RA+CCR7+. The clonotype comes from a man aged 18 to 29 in good health. Some clones in this sample may be carry-over from other donors' samples. The rearrangement combines TRBV30 with TRBJ2-7; a stretch of 9 junction bases matches TRBD2. CDR3 reads: CAWASGTRPYEQYF. The sequenced DNA: TGTGCCTGGGCTAGCGGGACCAGACCCTACGAGCAGTACTTC.